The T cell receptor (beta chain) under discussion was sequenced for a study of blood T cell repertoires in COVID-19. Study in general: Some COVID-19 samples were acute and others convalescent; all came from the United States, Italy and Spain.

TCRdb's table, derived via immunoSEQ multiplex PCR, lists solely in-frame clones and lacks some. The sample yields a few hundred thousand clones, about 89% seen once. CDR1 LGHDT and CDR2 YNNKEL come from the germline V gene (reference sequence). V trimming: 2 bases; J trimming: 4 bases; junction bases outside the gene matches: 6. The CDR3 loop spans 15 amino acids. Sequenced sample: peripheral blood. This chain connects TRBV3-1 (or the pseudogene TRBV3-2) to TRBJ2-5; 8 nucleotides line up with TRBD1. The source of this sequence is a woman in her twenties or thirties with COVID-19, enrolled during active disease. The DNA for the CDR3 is TGTGCCAGCAGCCAATTACAGGGGGTAATAGAGACCCAGTACTTC. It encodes CASSQLQGVIETQYF.